The sequence of this TCR beta chain was determined in a study of blood T cell repertoires in COVID-19 (dated by TCRdb to 2019 to 2021). About the investigation overall: Collaborator samples came from the United States, Italy and Spain and covered acute and convalescent phases of COVID-19. The material from the prospective study consisted of cDNA or gDNA derived from T cells, B-cell-depleted T cells, or PBMCs. The dataset comprised deeply sampled blood TCRbeta repertoires from subjects exposed to, actively infected with, or recovered from COVID-19. The repertoires were released in a freely available public database intended as a resource for research on the immune response to SARS-CoV-2. The samples were drawn from two sources: the first 160 participants of the ongoing ImmuneRACE study, and 1,254 subjects contributed by 6 global collaborators. Sample metadata almost always included a de-identified subject ID, COVID-19 status, age in years and sex. HLA class I and class II types, where available, came from metadata supplied by the sample provider rather than from assay-based typing.

The collaborating institutions used their own protocols to collect whole blood in K2EDTA tubes. For TCRbeta analysis, collaborator samples were shipped as frozen whole blood, as isolated PBMCs, or as DNA extracted from either sample type. For this clone: Its antigen remains undetermined. Base qualities are missing; no much larger clone stands one base away.

The germline V gene supplies CDR1 MGHRA and CDR2 YSYEKL. V drops 3 bases and J drops 10 bases, leaving 16 bases in between. CDR3 length: 14 amino acids, cysteine to phenylalanine. The retained sequence is limited to the CDR3, 42 bases, with the frame set at the first base. The immunoSEQ Assay, a bias-controlled multiplex PCR, was used to amplify TCRbeta CDR3 regions from genomic DNA. In the original analysis: Within the assay, amplification of reference gene primers was used to estimate how many nucleated cells each sample contained. Sequence reads were collapsed and filtered to measure the absolute abundance of every unique TCRbeta CDR3 rearrangement. For each sample, productive Simpson clonality was calculated as the square root of Simpson's diversity index across productive rearrangements. This immuneACCESS table, as held by TCRdb, lists in-frame sequences with V and J called but not all clones. Of the missing ones, under half trace to an unresolved V gene in checked studies; the others have no known cause. The V and J calls and the clone size are those of that table, but D and trimming were determined from the DNA. The sample data list 100,000 or so clones, and roughly 86% of these were observed just once. The top ten hold 20% of the sample.

General study outcomes and caveats: The amount of clinical and demographic metadata varied by source and participant and was provided uncurated.

Sequenced input: peripheral blood. This receptor was taken from a human donor in a cohort sampled during active COVID-19. This sequence uses TRBV4-1 and TRBJ2-1; TRBD1 is possibly the D segment (6 matching bases). The CDR3 amino acid sequence is: CASSQPTTGKEQFF. At the DNA level, the sequence is TGCGCCAGCAGCCAGCCCACAACAGGGAAGGAGCAGTTCTTC.